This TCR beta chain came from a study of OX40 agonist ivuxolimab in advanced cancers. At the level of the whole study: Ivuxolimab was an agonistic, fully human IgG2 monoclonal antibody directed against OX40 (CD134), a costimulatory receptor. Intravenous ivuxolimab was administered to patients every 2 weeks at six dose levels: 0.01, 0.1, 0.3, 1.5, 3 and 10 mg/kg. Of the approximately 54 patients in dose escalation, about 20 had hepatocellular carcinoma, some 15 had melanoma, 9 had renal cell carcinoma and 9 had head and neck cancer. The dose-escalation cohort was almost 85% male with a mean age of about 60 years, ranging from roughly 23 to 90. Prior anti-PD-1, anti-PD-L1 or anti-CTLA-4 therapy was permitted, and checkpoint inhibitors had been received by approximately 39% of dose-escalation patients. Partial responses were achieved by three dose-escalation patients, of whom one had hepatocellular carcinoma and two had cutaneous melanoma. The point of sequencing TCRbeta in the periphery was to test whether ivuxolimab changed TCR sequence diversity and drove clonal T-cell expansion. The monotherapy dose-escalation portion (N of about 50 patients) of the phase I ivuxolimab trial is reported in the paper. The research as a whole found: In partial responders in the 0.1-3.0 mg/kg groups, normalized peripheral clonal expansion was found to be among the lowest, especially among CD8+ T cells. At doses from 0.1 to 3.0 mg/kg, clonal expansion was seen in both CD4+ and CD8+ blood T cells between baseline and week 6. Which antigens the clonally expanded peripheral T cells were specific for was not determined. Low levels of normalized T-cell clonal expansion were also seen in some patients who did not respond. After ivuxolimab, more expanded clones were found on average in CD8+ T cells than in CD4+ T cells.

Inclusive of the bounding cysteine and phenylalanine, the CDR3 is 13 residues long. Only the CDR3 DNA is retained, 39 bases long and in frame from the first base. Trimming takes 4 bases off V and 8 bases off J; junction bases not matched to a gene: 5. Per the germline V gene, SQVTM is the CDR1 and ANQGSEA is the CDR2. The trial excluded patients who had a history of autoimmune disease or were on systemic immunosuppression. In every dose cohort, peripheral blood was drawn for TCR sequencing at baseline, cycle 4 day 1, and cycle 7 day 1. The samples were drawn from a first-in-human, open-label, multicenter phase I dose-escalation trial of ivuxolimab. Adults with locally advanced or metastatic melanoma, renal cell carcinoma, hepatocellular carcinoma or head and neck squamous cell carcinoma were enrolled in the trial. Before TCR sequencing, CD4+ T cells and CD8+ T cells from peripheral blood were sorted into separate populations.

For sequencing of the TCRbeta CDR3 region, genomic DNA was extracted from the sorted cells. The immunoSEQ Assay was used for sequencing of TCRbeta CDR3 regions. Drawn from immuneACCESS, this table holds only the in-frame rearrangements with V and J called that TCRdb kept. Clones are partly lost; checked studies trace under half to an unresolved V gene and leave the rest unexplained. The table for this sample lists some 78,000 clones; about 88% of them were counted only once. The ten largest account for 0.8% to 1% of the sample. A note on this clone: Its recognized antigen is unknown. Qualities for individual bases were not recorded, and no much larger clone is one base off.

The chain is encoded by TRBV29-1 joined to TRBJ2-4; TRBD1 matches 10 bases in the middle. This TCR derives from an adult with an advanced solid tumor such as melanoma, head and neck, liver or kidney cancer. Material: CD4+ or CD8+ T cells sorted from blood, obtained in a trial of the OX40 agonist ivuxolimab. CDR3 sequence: CSVATGGLDIQYF. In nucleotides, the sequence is TGCAGCGTTGCGACAGGGGGCTTGGACATTCAGTACTTC.